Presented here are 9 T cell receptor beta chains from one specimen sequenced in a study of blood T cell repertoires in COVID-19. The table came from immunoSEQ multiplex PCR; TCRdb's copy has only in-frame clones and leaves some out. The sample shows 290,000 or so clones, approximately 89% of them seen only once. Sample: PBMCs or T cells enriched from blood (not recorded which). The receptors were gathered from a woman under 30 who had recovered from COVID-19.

The CDR3 sequence is CASRPRTSGTRRNEQFF. CDR3 sequence (DNA): TGTGCCAGCAGGCCTCGGACTAGCGGGACCCGGAGGAATGAGCAGTTCTTC. The genes are TRBV7-2 and TRBJ2-1, with TRBD2 matching 12 bases. Germline V gene lookup returns CDR1 SGHTA and CDR2 FQGNSA. The CDR3 has 17 amino acids. J gave up 7 bases and V 6 bases, and 13 bases lay outside the gene matches. Combining the CDR3 with reference TRBV7-2 and TRBJ2-1 gives the whole variable domain GAGVSQSPSNKVTEKGKDVELRCDPISGHTALYWYRQSLGQGLEFLIYFQGNSAPDKSGLPSDRFSAERTGGSVSTLTIQRTQQEDSAVYLCASRPRTSGTRRNEQFFGPGTRLTVL.

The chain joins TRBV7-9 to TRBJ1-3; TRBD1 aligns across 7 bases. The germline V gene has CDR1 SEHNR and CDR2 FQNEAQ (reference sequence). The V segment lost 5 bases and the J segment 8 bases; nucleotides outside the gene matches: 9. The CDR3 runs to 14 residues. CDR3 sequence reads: CASSPGQAWDTIYF. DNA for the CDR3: TGTGCCAGCAGCCCAGGACAGGCTTGGGACACCATATATTTT. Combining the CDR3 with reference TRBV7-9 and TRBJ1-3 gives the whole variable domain DTGVSQNPRHKITKRGQNVTFRCDPISEHNRLYWYRQTLGQGPEFLTYFQNEAQLEKSRLLSDRFSAERPKGSFSTLEIQRTEQGDSAMYLCASSPGQAWDTIYFGEGSWLTVV.

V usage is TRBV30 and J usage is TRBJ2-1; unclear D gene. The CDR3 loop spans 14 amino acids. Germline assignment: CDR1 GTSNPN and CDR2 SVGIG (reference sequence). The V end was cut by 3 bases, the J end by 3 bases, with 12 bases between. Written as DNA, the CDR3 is TGTGCCTGGAGGCAGGATATCAGCTACAATGAGCAGTTCTTC. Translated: CAWRQDISYNEQFF.

The CDR3 loop is CASSISSGGAYEQFF. The CDR3 nucleotides are TGTGCCAGTAGTATAAGTAGCGGGGGGGCATATGAGCAGTTCTTC. The J gene is TRBJ2-1, the V gene TRBV19; 11 nucleotides agree with TRBD2. Germline CDR1 LNHDA, CDR2 SQIVND (reference sequence). The CDR3 has 15 residues. V gave up 2 bases and J gave up 8 bases; unmatched junction bases: 5.

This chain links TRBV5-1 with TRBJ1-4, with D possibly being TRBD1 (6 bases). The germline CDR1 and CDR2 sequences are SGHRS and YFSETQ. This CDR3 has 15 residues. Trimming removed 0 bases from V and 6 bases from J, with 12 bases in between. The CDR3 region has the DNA TGCGCCAGCAGCTTGGTAGGGGGGGTGTATGAAAAACTGTTTTTT. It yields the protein CASSLVGGVYEKLFF.

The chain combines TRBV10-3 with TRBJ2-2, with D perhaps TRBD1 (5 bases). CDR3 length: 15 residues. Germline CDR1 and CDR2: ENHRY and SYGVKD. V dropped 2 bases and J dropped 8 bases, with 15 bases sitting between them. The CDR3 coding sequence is TGTGCCATCAGTGAGGATAAGGGGCTTGGTGGGGAGCTGTTTTTT. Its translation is CAISEDKGLGGELFF.

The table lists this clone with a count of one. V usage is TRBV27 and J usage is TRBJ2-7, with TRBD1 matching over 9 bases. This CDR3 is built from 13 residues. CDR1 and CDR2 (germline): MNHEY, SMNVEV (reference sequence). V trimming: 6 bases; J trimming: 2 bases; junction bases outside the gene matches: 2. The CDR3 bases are TGTGCCAGCAGCCGGGACAGGGCCTACGAGCAGTACTTC. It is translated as CASSRDRAYEQYF.

CDR3 DNA sequence: TGTGCCAGCAGCGAGGGACTAGCGGCCGGGGAGCAGTTCTTC. Translating gives CASSEGLAAGEQFF. The chain couples TRBV3-1 (or the pseudogene TRBV3-2) to TRBJ2-1, with 11 bases aligning to TRBD2. The CDR3 runs to 14 residues. Germline V gene data show CDR1 as LGHDT and CDR2 as YNNKEL (reference sequence). V dropped 5 bases and J dropped 10; count of bases not matched to a gene: 7.

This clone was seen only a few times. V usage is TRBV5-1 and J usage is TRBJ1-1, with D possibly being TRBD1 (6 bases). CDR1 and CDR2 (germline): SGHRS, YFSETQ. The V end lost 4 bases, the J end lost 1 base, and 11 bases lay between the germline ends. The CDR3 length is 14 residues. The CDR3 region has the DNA TGCGCCAGCAGCAACGGACAGCCGAACACTGAAGCTTTCTTT. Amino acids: CASSNGQPNTEAFF.